The 27 T cell receptor beta chains below all came from one sample that was sequenced in a study of monozygotic twins with inflammatory bowel disease. TCRdb reprocessed the 5' RACE reads and stores each CDR3 protein as one record, lacking DNA. The sample's table shows 150,000 to 200,000 distinct CDR3 sequences. Source material: blood. These receptors were collected from a human donor with ulcerative colitis or Crohn's disease, or a healthy co-twin of an affected twin (not recorded which).

The chain has TRBV20-1 and TRBJ2-3; without DNA, the TCRdb call of TRBD2 cannot be checked. The CDR3 has 13 residues. From germline, CDR1 is DFQATT and CDR2 SNEGSKA (reference sequence). CDR3 sequence: CSPGGAGTDTQYF.

J is TRBJ2-2 and V is TRBV4-3; there is no DNA to check the TCRdb D call of TRBD1. CDR1 and CDR2 from the germline V gene are LGHNA and YSLEER. The CDR3 is 15 amino acids. This chain's CDR3 is CASSLGPSITGELFF.

This chain uses TRBV6-6 with TRBJ1-4; TCRdb indicates TRBD1, and absent DNA this call remains unverified. The CDR3 is 14 amino acids. Germline CDR1 MNHNY, CDR2 SVGAGI (reference sequence). The CDR3: CASNQEAGSEKLFF.

The chain has TRBV7-2 and TRBJ2-7; the TCRdb call, TRBD2, lacks DNA for checking. Germline CDR1 and CDR2: SGHTA and FQGNSA. The CDR3 is 12 residues long. CDR3 region: CASSFSGGEQYF. Filled out from reference TRBV7-2 and TRBJ2-7, the complete variable domain reads GAGVSQSPSNKVTEKGKDVELRCDPISGHTALYWYRQSLGQGLEFLIYFQGNSAPDKSGLPSDRFSAERTGGSVSTLTIQRTQQEDSAVYLCASSFSGGEQYFGPGTRLTVT.

This chain connects TRBV18 to TRBJ1-5. Looked up from germline, CDR1 is KGHSH and CDR2 is LQKENI. The CDR3 spans 16 residues. CDR3 in amino acids: CASSPPGGSGNQPQHF.

The chain couples TRBV20-1 to TRBJ2-5; without DNA, the TCRdb call of TRBD2 cannot be checked. Germline V lookup: CDR1 DFQATT, CDR2 SNEGSKA (reference sequence). This CDR3 is built from 14 residues. The CDR3 reads CSALAGTGQETQYF.

The genes are TRBV24-1 and TRBJ1-2. This CDR3 is built from 14 residues. From germline, CDR1 is KGHDR and CDR2 SFDVKD. The CDR3 is CATSDPGTGFGYTF.

This chain connects TRBV28 to TRBJ1-5; without DNA, the TCRdb call of TRBD1 cannot be checked. CDR3 length: 14 residues. Germline-derived CDR1 and CDR2 are MDHEN and SYDVKM. The CDR3 protein is CASRLQGGNQPQHF.

The chain combines TRBV7-9 with TRBJ2-2. This CDR3 comprises 15 residues. Germline V lookup: CDR1 SEHNR, CDR2 FQNEAQ (reference sequence). The CDR3 loop reads CASSPRRHATGELFF.

The chain links TRBV19 to TRBJ1-2; TCRdb's D call, TRBD1, is unchecked because there is no DNA. In germline, CDR1 is LNHDA, CDR2 SQIVND (reference sequence). This CDR3 contains 14 residues. The CDR3 loop reads CASSISGAGERKTF.

The V call is TRBV5-6, the J call TRBJ2-1; TCRdb indicates TRBD1, and absent DNA this call remains unverified. Germline lookup yields CDR1 SGHDT and CDR2 YYEEEE. The CDR3 covers 14 residues. The CDR3 sequence is CASSLRQHNNEQFF.

The V call is TRBV3-1, the J call TRBJ1-4. This CDR3 comprises 14 residues. CDR1 and CDR2 (germline): LGHDT, YNNKEL (reference sequence). CDR3 in amino acids: CASSPVEAGEKLFF.

The chain's CDR3 is CASSSQPGRVGF. The J gene is TRBJ2-7, the V gene TRBV7-8; the D gene TCRdb calls, TRBD1, cannot be checked with no DNA. In germline, CDR1 is SGHVS, CDR2 FQNEAQ. This CDR3 is 12 amino acids long.

The chain combines TRBV5-1 with TRBJ2-7; TCRdb names TRBD1, which stays unverified in the absence of DNA. The CDR3 totals 14 residues. CDR1 is SGHRS, CDR2 YFSETQ, per germline. This chain's CDR3 is CASSLSGTGIEQYF.

The chain is built from TRBV2 and TRBJ2-4; checking the TCRdb D call of TRBD1 is not possible without DNA. In germline, CDR1 is SNHLY, CDR2 FYNNEI. The CDR3 contains 13 residues. The CDR3 protein is CASNRVTKNIQYF.

The J gene is TRBJ2-7, the V gene TRBV3-1; TCRdb outputs TRBD2, but without DNA this stays unchecked. This CDR3 spans 16 amino acids. Germline CDR1 reads LGHDT; CDR2 reads YNNKEL (reference sequence). The CDR3 protein is CASSSQGREGSYEQYF.

The chain employs TRBV9 and TRBJ1-3. The germline CDR1 and CDR2 sequences are SGDLS and YYNGEE. This CDR3 has 14 amino acids. The CDR3 protein is CASSALLSGNTIYF.

The rearrangement links TRBV29-1 to TRBJ2-7; there is no DNA to check the TCRdb D call of TRBD2. The CDR3 is 14 amino acids. Germline values: CDR1 SQVTM, CDR2 ANQGSEA. CDR3 region: CSVRGREGAYEQYF.

J is TRBJ2-2 and V is TRBV15; TCRdb designates TRBD2, a call that cannot be tested without DNA. The CDR3 consists of 17 residues. Per the germline V gene, CDR1 is LNHNV and CDR2 is YYDKDF (reference sequence). The CDR3 sequence is CATSRDKASGRTGELFF.

The chain employs TRBV7-9 and TRBJ2-4. Germline CDR1 and CDR2: SEHNR and FQNEAQ (reference sequence). The CDR3 runs to 16 residues. This CDR3 is CASSLGHPLAKNIQYF.

The rearrangement links TRBV3-1 to TRBJ2-1; absent DNA, TCRdb's TRBD2 call cannot be checked. The CDR3 consists of 12 residues. Germline V gene sequence: CDR1 LGHDT, CDR2 YNNKEL (reference sequence). The CDR3 is CASRRAGNEQFF.

This clonotype is medium-sized by frequency. This chain uses TRBV18 with TRBJ1-1. The germline V gene has CDR1 KGHSH and CDR2 LQKENI. CDR3 length: 13 residues. CDR3: CASSPGLNTEAFF.

The chain has TRBV7-9 and TRBJ1-2. The CDR3 is made up of 15 amino acids. Germline V gives CDR1 SEHNR, CDR2 FQNEAQ (reference sequence). CDR3 residues: CASSLGGGKNYGYTF. Full variable domain (rest looked up from reference TRBV7-9 and TRBJ1-2): DTGVSQNPRHKITKRGQNVTFRCDPISEHNRLYWYRQTLGQGPEFLTYFQNEAQLEKSRLLSDRFSAERPKGSFSTLEIQRTEQGDSAMYLCASSLGGGKNYGYTFGSGTRLTVV.

The chain carries TRBV28 and TRBJ2-3; the D call from TCRdb, TRBD1, cannot be confirmed without DNA. The CDR3 has 16 amino acids. Per the germline V gene, CDR1 is MDHEN and CDR2 is SYDVKM. This chain's CDR3 is CASSLGRSASLDTQYF. The complete variable domain, with remaining parts taken from reference TRBV28 and TRBJ2-3, reads DVKVTQSSRYLVKRTGEKVFLECVQDMDHENMFWYRQDPGLGLRLIYFSYDVKMKEKGDIPEGYSVSREKKERFSLILESASTNQTSMYLCASSLGRSASLDTQYFGPGTRLTVL.

This chain joins TRBV24-1 and TRBJ2-1; there is no DNA to check the TCRdb D call of TRBD1. This CDR3 is built from 16 residues. Germline-derived CDR1 and CDR2 are KGHDR and SFDVKD. The chain's CDR3 is CATSEPRQGISDEQFF.

The chain employs TRBV9 and TRBJ2-7; TCRdb's assignment of TRBD2 cannot be checked, as there is no DNA. This CDR3 has 16 residues. Germline V gene sequence: CDR1 SGDLS, CDR2 YYNGEE. The CDR3 sequence is CASSPRRLAGGSEQYF.

The chain employs TRBV4-1 and TRBJ2-1. This CDR3 spans 16 amino acids. Germline V gene data show CDR1 as MGHRA and CDR2 as YSYEKL. CDR3 in amino acids: CASSQAPTEVYNEQFF.